This T cell receptor (beta chain) was sequenced during a study of response to subunit inactivated influenza vaccine listed by TCRdb under 2018. For the wider study: Deep quantitative T cell receptor repertoire profiling was used in the study to track responses to a trivalent subunit inactivated influenza vaccine.

Library preparation employed RT-PCR. TCRdb records Illumina HiSeq 2500 as the sequencer. The public reads were run again by TCRdb, first through fastp at Q25 and then through MiXCR, and only productive beta chains were kept. CDR3 protein sequences are deduplicated, and each keeps its most common genes and DNA. The sample table holds hundreds of thousands of distinct CDR3 sequences, of which 25% were seen once. The ten largest clones represent less than 2.5% of the sample. V has 5 bases trimmed and J has 5 bases trimmed; junction bases matching no gene number 5. Spanning cysteine to phenylalanine, the CDR3 consists of 14 amino acids. CDR3 DNA only is kept here, 42 bases in frame from base 1. Findings and caveats that apply to the study as a whole: According to the authors, only a limited number of new T cells may be recruited by each seasonal influenza vaccination.

With respect to this clonotype: Its antigen is not yet known. Base qualities are not at hand, and no much larger clone is one base apart.

This specimen was CD4+ T cells sorted from PBMCs, taken less than 6 days after vaccination. The chain is made from TRBV12-3 or TRBV12-4 and TRBJ1-1; TRBD1 agrees with 10 junctional bases. The clonotype comes from a man in his fifties or sixties who received an inactivated influenza vaccine. Donor details come from another sample of the same person, matched by shared clones. The CDR3 amino acid sequence is: CASSRQGARTEAFF. The DNA is TGTGCCAGCAGTCGACAGGGGGCAAGGACTGAAGCTTTCTTT.